One sample yielded the 16 T cell receptor beta chains listed below, sequenced in a study of OX40 agonist ivuxolimab in advanced cancers. Assay used: immunoSEQ multiplex PCR; TCRdb lists only in-frame clones, some missing. Among 50,000 to 75,000 clones listed, 87% were seen once. This sample comprised CD4+ or CD8+ T cells sorted from blood, obtained in a trial of the OX40 agonist ivuxolimab. The receptors shown here come from an adult with an advanced solid tumor such as melanoma, head and neck, liver or kidney cancer.

This clone showed up just once. The V call is TRBV7-2, the J call TRBJ1-1; D unresolved. The CDR3 has 14 residues. Germline CDR1 reads SGHTA; CDR2 reads FQGNSA. The V and J ends lost 6 bases and 0 bases respectively, with 11 bases between them. CDR3 amino acids: CASRETNMNTEAFF. DNA of the CDR3: TGTGCCAGCAGAGAGACAAACATGAACACTGAAGCTTTCTTT.

This chain connects TRBV20-1 to TRBJ1-1; D gene ambiguous. The CDR3 has 11 amino acids. V lost 4 bases, J lost 4 bases, and 7 bases lay in between. Per germline, CDR1 DFQATT and CDR2 SNEGSKA (reference sequence). This CDR3 is CSANGPTEAFF. DNA of the CDR3: TGCAGTGCTAACGGGCCCACTGAAGCTTTCTTT.

This clone was detected only a few times. The CDR3 coding sequence is TGTGCCAGCAGCTTAGATTCGGGAACCTACAATGAGCAGTTCTTC. Protein sequence: CASSLDSGTYNEQFF. The chain carries TRBV11-3 and TRBJ2-1; a weak D match, TRBD2 (5 bases). CDR1 is SGHNT and CDR2 is YENEEA in the germline V gene. The CDR3 loop spans 15 amino acids. Trimming took 0 bases from V and 2 from J, leaving 8 bases between them.

CDR3 nucleotide sequence: TGCGCCAGCAGCGTGGGCCTGCAGGTGGAGACCCAGTACTTC. Residues: CASSVGLQVETQYF. The chain links TRBV5-1 to TRBJ2-5; D gene unclear. CDR1 is SGHRS, CDR2 YFSETQ, per germline. This CDR3 is 14 amino acids long. Trimming took 4 bases from V and 5 from J, leaving 15 bases between them.

This rearrangement joins TRBV19 to TRBJ2-7, with no clear D. The CDR3 is made up of 13 amino acids. V shed 4 bases and J shed 6 bases, with 13 bases lying between them. Germline lookup yields CDR1 LNHDA and CDR2 SQIVND (reference sequence). The CDR3 sequence: CASSSSLVGEQYF. The CDR3 bases are TGTGCCAGTAGTAGCTCCTTGGTTGGCGAGCAGTACTTC.

The chain has TRBV29-1 and TRBJ1-1; D might be TRBD1 (6 bases). Germline V lookup: CDR1 SQVTM, CDR2 ANQGSEA. Deletions cut 5 bases from V and 0 bases from J, with 10 bases between. The CDR3 loop spans 13 amino acids. The CDR3 loop is CSVSQGLNTEAFF. DNA of the CDR3: TGCAGCGTTAGTCAGGGGTTGAACACTGAAGCTTTCTTT.

This chain uses TRBV27 with TRBJ1-6; TRBD1 agrees at 9 bases. The CDR3 is made up of 15 amino acids. The germline V gene encodes CDR1 MNHEY and CDR2 SMNVEV (reference sequence). The ends lost 5 bases at V and 6 bases at J; junction bases unmatched: 5. CDR3 loop: CASSTLTGGNSPLHF. The CDR3 DNA follows: TGTGCCAGCAGTACATTGACAGGGGGTAATTCACCCCTCCACTTT.

This clone was seen a few times. The chain carries TRBV5-1 and TRBJ1-6; 11 bases map to TRBD1. Germline loops: CDR1 SGHRS, CDR2 YFSETQ. CDR3 length: 18 residues. V was clipped by 1 base and J by 7 bases; unmatched bases: 10. CDR3 residues: CASSLPDRGRVKNSPLHF. Written as DNA, the CDR3 is TGCGCCAGCAGCTTGCCGGACAGGGGGCGTGTGAAGAATTCACCCCTCCACTTT.

This chain connects TRBV4-2 to TRBJ2-7; unclear D gene. Germline CDR1 and CDR2: LGHNA and YNFKEQ. The CDR3 runs to 14 residues. V was trimmed by 2 bases and J by 0 bases, leaving 8 bases between them. CDR3 sequence reads: CASSQSSHSYEQYF. CDR3 bases: TGTGCCAGCAGCCAATCGAGTCACTCCTACGAGCAGTACTTC.

CDR3: CASSLEPGAALNYGYTF. The CDR3 DNA sequence: TGCGCCAGCAGCTTGGAACCTGGGGCAGCCCTTAACTATGGCTACACCTTC. V and J are TRBV5-1 and TRBJ1-2; D may be TRBD1 (5 bases). Germline CDR1 reads SGHRS; CDR2 reads YFSETQ. The CDR3 contains 17 residues. Between the trimmed V and J ends, which lost 0 bases and 1 base, there was a span of 16 bases.

This clone was picked up a small number of times. The chain uses TRBV30 and TRBJ1-6; D gene uncertain. The CDR3 has 13 residues. Per the germline V gene, CDR1 is GTSNPN and CDR2 is SVGIG (reference sequence). Trimming stripped 5 bases from V and 8 bases from J, with 13 bases between. Written as DNA, the CDR3 is TGTGCCTGGGGAGAGAGTGGGGATTCACCCCTCCACTTT. Translating gives CAWGESGDSPLHF. Full variable domain (outside the CDR3, taken from reference TRBV30 and TRBJ1-6): SQTIHQWPATLVQPVGSPLSLECTVEGTSNPNLYWYRQAAGRGLQLLFYSVGIGQISSEVPQNLSASRPQDRQFILSSKKLLLSDSGFYLCAWGESGDSPLHFGNGTRLTVT.

J is TRBJ2-1 and V is TRBV5-1, with unresolved D. Germline lookup yields CDR1 SGHRS and CDR2 YFSETQ. The CDR3 length is 13 residues. Trimming cost V 5 bases and J 8 bases, with 14 bases left between them. The CDR3 DNA sequence: TGCGCCAGCAGTGGTCTACCGACGGATGAGCAGTTCTTC. This codes for CASSGLPTDEQFF. The full variable domain, in which reference TRBV5-1 and TRBJ2-1 provide the parts outside the CDR3, is KAGVTQTPRYLIKTRGQQVTLSCSPISGHRSVSWYQQTPGQGLQFLFEYFSETQRNKGNFPGRFSGRQFSNSRSEMNVSTLELGDSALYLCASSGLPTDEQFFGPGTRLTVL.

This clone appeared once. This chain links TRBV2 with TRBJ2-1; D may be TRBD2 (5 bases). The CDR3 loop spans 13 amino acids. Germline V gene data show CDR1 as SNHLY and CDR2 as FYNNEI. With 8 bases removed from V and 4 bases from J, the gap between germline ends came to 12 bases. For the CDR3, the DNA is TGTGCCAGCGGACTTCTTCCTTACAATGAGCAGTTCTTC. Amino acid sequence: CASGLLPYNEQFF.

The chain recombines TRBV5-1 with TRBJ1-4; the match to TRBD1 covers 7 bases. This CDR3 contains 14 residues. CDR1 and CDR2 (germline): SGHRS, YFSETQ. With 4 bases clipped from V and 3 bases from J, the junction kept 3 bases outside the gene matches. CDR3: CASSQQGPNEKLFF. The DNA of the CDR3 is TGCGCCAGCAGCCAACAGGGGCCTAATGAAAAACTGTTTTTT.

J is TRBJ2-3 and V is TRBV7-2; perhaps D is TRBD1 or TRBD2 (5 bases each). The germline V gene has CDR1 SGHTA and CDR2 FQGNSA. The V end lost 5 bases, the J end lost 6 bases, and 18 bases lay between the germline ends. This CDR3 has 15 residues. CDR3 region: CASSLPPGPGDTQYF. In DNA, the CDR3 is TGTGCCAGCAGCCTACCACCGGGGCCGGGGGATACGCAGTATTTT.

The chain couples TRBV5-4 to TRBJ1-2, with 10 bases matching TRBD1. After removal of 3 bases from V and 5 bases from J, the junction contained 7 bases not matched to a gene. The CDR3 runs to 15 residues. Germline loops: CDR1 SGHNT, CDR2 YYREEE (reference sequence). CDR3 in DNA: TGTGCCAGCAGCTACCGGGACAGGGGAGGGTATGGCTACACCTTC. Its translation: CASSYRDRGGYGYTF. Using reference TRBV5-4 and TRBJ1-2 for the parts outside the CDR3, the full variable domain is ETGVTQSPTHLIKTRGQQVTLRCSSQSGHNTVSWYQQALGQGPQFIFQYYREEENGRGNFPPRFSGLQFPNYSSELNVNALELDDSALYLCASSYRDRGGYGYTFGSGTRLTVV.